These 3 T cell receptor beta chains were sequenced from one sample in a study of CD8 T cells in Susac syndrome (dated by TCRdb to about 2019). The library was produced with the immunoSEQ multiplex PCR assay. RNA was extracted using the RNeasy kit, and roughly 0.45 to 1 microgram was reverse transcribed with random hexamers. The raw public reads went through TCRdb reprocessing: fastp at Q25, MiXCR clone calling, in-frame beta chains kept. Identical CDR3 proteins give one entry, which carries the most common genes and DNA. The sample yields under 250,000 distinct CDR3 sequences; 80% to 95% were counted once. Around 0.07% of the sample goes to the ten largest clones. The sample consisted of CD4+ T cells from PBMCs. Source of these receptors: a human donor with multiple sclerosis.

The chain carries TRBV5-1 and TRBJ2-5; unclear D gene. The germline V gene has CDR1 SGHRS and CDR2 YFSETQ. Trimming took off 2 bases at V and 5 bases at J, with 13 bases between the two ends. The length of the CDR3 is 14 residues. CDR3 loop: CASSFTPLEETQYF. The CDR3 DNA sequence: TGCGCCAGCAGCTTTACCCCTCTAGAGGAGACCCAGTACTTC.

The V call is TRBV4-2, the J call TRBJ1-1; TRBD1 aligns across 7 bases. V dropped 0 bases and J dropped 7; count of bases not matched to a gene: 8. The length of the CDR3 is 15 residues. Germline assignment: CDR1 LGHNA and CDR2 YNFKEQ. CDR3 amino acids: CASSQEAGGRGEAFF. DNA of the CDR3: TGTGCCAGCAGCCAAGAAGCAGGGGGAAGAGGTGAAGCTTTCTTT.

The V gene is TRBV3-1, the J gene TRBJ2-1, with a weak D call TRBD1 (6 bases). The CDR3 spans 17 residues. Per the germline V gene, CDR1 is LGHDT and CDR2 is YNNKEL (reference sequence). V lost 0 bases to trimming and J lost 3 bases, with 15 bases between them. The CDR3 DNA is TGTGCCAGCAGCCAAGAGGGAAGAGACAGGAACTACAATGAGCAGTTCTTC. Protein product: CASSQEGRDRNYNEQFF.